This T cell receptor beta chain was identified in a study of blood T cell repertoires in COVID-19. In the study overall: Donors in the United States, Italy and Spain gave samples during acute or convalescent COVID-19. T cells, B-cell-depleted T cells, or PBMCs provided the cDNA or gDNA that served as material.

Original data processing: Estimation of nucleated cell counts was performed using reference gene primer amplification. Only in-frame clones appear in the TCRdb table, and some are missing; sequencing was by immunoSEQ multiplex PCR. V and J calls and clone size follow that table, whereas D and trimming were derived from the DNA. Of about 250,000 clones in the sample, 92% were seen once. Patients at the Seattle site were enrolled during active infection and followed longitudinally. This CDR3 contains 14 residues. Germline V CDR1 and CDR2: GTSNPN, SVGIG (reference sequence). Deletions cut 2 bases from V and 2 bases from J, with 11 bases between.

Material: peripheral blood. The receptor comes from a man aged 25 to 40 with COVID-19, enrolled during active disease. This chain connects TRBV30 to TRBJ2-3; perhaps TRBD2 as D (5 bases). The CDR3 is CAWSSMDSTDTQYF. The CDR3, as DNA: TGTGCCTGGAGTTCGATGGACTCCACAGATACGCAGTATTTT.